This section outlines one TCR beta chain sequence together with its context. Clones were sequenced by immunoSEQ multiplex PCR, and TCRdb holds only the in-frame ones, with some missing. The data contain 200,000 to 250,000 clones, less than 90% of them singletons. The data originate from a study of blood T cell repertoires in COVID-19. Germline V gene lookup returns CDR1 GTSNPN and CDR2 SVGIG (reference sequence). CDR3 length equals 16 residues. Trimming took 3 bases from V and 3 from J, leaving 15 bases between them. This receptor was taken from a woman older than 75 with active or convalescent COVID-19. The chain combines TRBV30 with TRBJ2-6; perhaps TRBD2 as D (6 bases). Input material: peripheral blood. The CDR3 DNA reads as TGTGCCTGGAGCAGTAGGGCGGGGTATGGGGCCAACGTCCTGACTTTC. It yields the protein CAWSSRAGYGANVLTF.